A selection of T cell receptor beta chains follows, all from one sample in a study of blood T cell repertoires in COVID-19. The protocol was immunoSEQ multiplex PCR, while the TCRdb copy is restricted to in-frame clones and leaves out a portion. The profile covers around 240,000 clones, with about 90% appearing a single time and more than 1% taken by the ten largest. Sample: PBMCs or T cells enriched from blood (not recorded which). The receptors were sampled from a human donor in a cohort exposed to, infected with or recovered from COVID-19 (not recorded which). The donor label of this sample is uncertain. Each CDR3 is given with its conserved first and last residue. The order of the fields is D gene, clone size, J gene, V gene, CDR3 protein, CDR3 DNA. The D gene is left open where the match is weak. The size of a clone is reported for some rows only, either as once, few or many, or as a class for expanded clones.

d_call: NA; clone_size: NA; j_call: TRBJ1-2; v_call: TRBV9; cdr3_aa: CASIHGGPNYRARYGYTF; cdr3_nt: TGTGCCAGCATCCACGGGGGGCCAAACTACAGGGCGCGCTATGGCTACACCTTC
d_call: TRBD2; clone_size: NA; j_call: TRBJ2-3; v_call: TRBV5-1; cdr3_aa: CASRLTGLAGDTQYF; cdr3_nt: TGCGCCAGCAGATTGACGGGACTAGCGGGAGATACGCAGTATTTT
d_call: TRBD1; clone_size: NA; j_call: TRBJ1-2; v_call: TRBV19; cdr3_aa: CARPPPYHRGLRYGYTF; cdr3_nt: TGTGCCAGACCCCCGCCCTATCACAGGGGATTAAGGTATGGCTACACCTTC
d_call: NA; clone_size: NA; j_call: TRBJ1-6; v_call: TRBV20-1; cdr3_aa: CSASRQSNSPLHF; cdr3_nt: TGCAGTGCTAGTCGCCAGTCTAATTCACCCCTCCACTTT
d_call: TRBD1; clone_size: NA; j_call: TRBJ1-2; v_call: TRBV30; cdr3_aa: CAWTGTGSYGYTF; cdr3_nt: TGTGCCTGGACCGGGACAGGGAGCTATGGCTACACCTTC
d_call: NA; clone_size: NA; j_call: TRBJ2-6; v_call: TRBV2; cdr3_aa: CASSSRVTGANVLTF; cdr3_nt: TGTGCCAGCAGCTCCAGGGTAACTGGGGCCAACGTCCTGACTTTC
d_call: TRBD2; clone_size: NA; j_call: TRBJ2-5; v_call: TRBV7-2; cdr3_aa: CASSSSARLAGDQETQYF; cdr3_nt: TGTGCCAGCAGCTCCTCCGCTCGACTAGCGGGGGACCAAGAGACCCAGTACTTC
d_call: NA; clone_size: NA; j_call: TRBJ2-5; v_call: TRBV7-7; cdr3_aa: CASSVQGVQETQYF; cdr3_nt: TGTGCCAGCAGCGTACAGGGTGTCCAAGAGACCCAGTACTTC
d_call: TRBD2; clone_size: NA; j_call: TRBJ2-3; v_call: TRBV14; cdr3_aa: CASSPSGSNTDTQYF; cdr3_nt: TGTGCCAGCAGCCCTAGCGGGTCCAACACAGATACGCAGTATTTT
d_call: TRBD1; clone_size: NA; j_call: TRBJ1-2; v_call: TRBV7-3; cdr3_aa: CASSFGQGPYGYTF; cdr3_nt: TGTGCCAGCAGCTTTGGACAGGGCCCCTATGGCTACACCTTC
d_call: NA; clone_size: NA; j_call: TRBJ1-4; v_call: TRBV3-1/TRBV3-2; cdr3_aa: CASSPPLGELFF; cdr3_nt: TGTGCCAGCAGCCCCCCCCTAGGGGAACTGTTTTTT
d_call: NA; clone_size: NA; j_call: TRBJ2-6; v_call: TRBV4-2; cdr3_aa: CASSQALFSGANVLTF; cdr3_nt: TGTGCCAGCAGCCAAGCTCTTTTCTCTGGGGCCAACGTCCTGACTTTC
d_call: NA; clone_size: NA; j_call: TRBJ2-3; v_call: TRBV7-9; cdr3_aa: CASSSDYGWRRDTQYF; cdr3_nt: TGTGCCAGCAGCTCCGATTATGGCTGGAGAAGAGATACGCAGTATTTT
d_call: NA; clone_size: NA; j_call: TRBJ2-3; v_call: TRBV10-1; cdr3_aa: CASSEPGTPENTDTQYF; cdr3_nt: TGCGCCAGCAGTGAGCCCGGGACTCCCGAGAACACAGATACGCAGTATTTT
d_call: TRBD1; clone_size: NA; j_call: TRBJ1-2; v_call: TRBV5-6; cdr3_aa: CASSRGQVNYGYTF; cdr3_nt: TGTGCCAGCAGCAGGGGACAGGTTAACTATGGCTACACCTTC
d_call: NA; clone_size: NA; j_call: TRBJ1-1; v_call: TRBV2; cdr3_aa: CASSEEPTGWNTEAFF; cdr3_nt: TGTGCCAGCAGTGAAGAGCCGACAGGTTGGAACACTGAAGCTTTCTTT
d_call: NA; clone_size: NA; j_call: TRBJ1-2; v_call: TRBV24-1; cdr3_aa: CATSDLGRSYGYTF; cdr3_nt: TGTGCCACCAGTGATCTGGGGCGCAGCTATGGCTACACCTTC
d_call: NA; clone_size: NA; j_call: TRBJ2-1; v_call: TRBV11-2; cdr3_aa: CASSLESGTGQFF; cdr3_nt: TGTGCCAGCAGCTTAGAGAGCGGGACAGGTCAGTTCTTC
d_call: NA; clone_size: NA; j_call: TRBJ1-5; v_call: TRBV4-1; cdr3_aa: CASSRSGGKGQPQHF; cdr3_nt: TGCGCCAGCAGCCGGTCCGGGGGGAAGGGTCAGCCCCAGCATTTT
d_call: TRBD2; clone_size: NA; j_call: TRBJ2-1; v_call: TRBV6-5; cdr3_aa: CASSYSLAGGNEQFF; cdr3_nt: TGTGCCAGCAGTTACAGTCTAGCGGGGGGTAATGAGCAGTTCTTC
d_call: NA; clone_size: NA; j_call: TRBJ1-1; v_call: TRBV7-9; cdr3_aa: CASSLVGLNTEAFF; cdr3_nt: TGTGCCAGCAGCTTAGTTGGGCTGAACACTGAAGCTTTCTTT
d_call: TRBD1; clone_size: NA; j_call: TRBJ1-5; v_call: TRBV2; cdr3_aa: CASRDGQANQPQHF; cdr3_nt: TGTGCCAGCAGGGACGGACAGGCCAATCAGCCCCAGCATTTT
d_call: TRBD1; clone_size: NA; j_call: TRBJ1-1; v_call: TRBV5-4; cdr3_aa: CASSSTGGNTEAFF; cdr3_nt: TGTGCCAGCAGCTCGACAGGGGGCAACACTGAAGCTTTCTTT
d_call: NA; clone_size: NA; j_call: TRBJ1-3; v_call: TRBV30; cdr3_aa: CAWSPTRASDTIYF; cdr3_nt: TGTGCCTGGAGTCCCACGCGGGCCTCGGACACCATATATTTT
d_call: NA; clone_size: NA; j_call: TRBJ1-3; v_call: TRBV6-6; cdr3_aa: CATRGGKVGGNTIYF; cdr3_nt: TGTGCCACCAGGGGAGGGAAGGTAGGAGGAAACACCATATATTTT
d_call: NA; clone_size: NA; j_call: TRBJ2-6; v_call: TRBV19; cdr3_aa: CASTQWYRVPSGANVLTF; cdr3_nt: TGTGCCAGTACCCAGTGGTACAGGGTGCCCTCTGGGGCCAACGTCCTGACTTTC
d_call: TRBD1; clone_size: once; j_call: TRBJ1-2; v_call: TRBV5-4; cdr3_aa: CASSFGDRSNYGYTF; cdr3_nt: TGTGCCAGCAGCTTTGGGGACAGGAGTAACTATGGCTACACCTTC
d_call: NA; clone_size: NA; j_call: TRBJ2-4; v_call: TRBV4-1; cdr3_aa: CASSQAGPIQYF; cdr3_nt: TGCGCCAGCAGCCAAGCGGGTCCCATTCAGTACTTC
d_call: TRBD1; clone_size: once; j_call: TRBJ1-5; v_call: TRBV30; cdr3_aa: CAWSGTGNQPQHF; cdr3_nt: TGTGCCTGGAGTGGGACAGGGAATCAGCCCCAGCATTTT
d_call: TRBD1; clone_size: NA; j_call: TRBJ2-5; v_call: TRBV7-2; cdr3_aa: CASSLYRGEETQYF; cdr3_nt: TGTGCCAGCAGCCTCTACAGGGGAGAAGAGACCCAGTACTTC
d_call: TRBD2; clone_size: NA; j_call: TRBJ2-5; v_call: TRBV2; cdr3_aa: CASSDDSGGAETQYF; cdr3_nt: TGTGCCAGCAGTGATGATAGCGGGGGGGCTGAGACCCAGTACTTC
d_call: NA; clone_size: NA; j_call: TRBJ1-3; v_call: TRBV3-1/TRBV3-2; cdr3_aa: CASSQGIPSSSGNTIYF; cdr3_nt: TGTGCCAGCAGCCAAGGCATCCCCTCTAGCTCTGGAAACACCATATATTTT
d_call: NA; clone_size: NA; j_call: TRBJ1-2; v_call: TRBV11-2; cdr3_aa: CASSNNDRKEGYTF; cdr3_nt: TGTGCCAGCAGCAATAACGACAGAAAGGAAGGCTACACCTTC
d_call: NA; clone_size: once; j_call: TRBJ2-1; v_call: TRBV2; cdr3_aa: CASSGVVGGPEQFF; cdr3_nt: TGTGCCAGCAGTGGAGTTGTGGGGGGGCCTGAGCAGTTCTTC
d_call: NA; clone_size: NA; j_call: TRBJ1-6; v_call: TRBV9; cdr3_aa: CASSVGSDNSPLHF; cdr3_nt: TGTGCCAGCAGCGTAGGTTCAGATAATTCACCCCTCCACTTT
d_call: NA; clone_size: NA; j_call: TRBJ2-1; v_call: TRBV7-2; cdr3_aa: CASSSQGRGGNDEQFF; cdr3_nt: TGTGCCAGCAGCTCCCAAGGGAGGGGGGGCAACGATGAGCAGTTCTTC
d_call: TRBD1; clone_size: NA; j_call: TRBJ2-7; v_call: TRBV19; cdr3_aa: CASSHGTGPTEQYF; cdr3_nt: TGTGCCAGTAGTCACGGGACAGGCCCCACGGAGCAGTACTTC
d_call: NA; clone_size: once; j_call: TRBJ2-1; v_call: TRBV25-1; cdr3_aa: CASTGGGSYNEQFF; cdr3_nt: TGTGCCAGCACCGGCGGGGGCTCTTACAATGAGCAGTTCTTC
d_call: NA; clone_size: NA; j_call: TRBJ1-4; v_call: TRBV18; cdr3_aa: CASSPDRTAGEKLFF; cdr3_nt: TGTGCCAGCTCACCAGATCGCACTGCGGGGGAAAAACTGTTTTTT
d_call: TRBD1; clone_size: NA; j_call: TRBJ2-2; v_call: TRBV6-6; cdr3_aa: CASSPLAGTGSWAGELFF; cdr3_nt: TGTGCCAGCAGTCCCCTCGCTGGGACAGGGAGTTGGGCCGGGGAGCTGTTTTTT
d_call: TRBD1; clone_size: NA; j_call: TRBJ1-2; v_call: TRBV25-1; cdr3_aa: CASSEGQGKGYTF; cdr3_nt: TGTGCCAGCAGTGAGGGACAGGGTAAGGGCTACACCTTC
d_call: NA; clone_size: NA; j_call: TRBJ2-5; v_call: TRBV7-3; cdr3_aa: CASIPPIWAQETQYF; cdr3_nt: TGTGCCAGCATCCCTCCTATTTGGGCGCAAGAGACCCAGTACTTC
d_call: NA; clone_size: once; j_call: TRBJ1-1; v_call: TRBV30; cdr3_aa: CAWSLDRSGEAFF; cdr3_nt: TGTGCCTGGAGTTTGGACAGATCTGGTGAAGCTTTCTTT
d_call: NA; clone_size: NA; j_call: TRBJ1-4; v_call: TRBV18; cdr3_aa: CASSPQGGTNEKLFF; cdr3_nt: TGTGCCAGCTCACCCCAAGGCGGGACTAATGAAAAACTGTTTTTT
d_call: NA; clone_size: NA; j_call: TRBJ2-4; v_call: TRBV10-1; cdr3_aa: CASSGNPRGIQYF; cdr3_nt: TGCGCCAGCAGTGGAAACCCCAGGGGCATTCAGTACTTC
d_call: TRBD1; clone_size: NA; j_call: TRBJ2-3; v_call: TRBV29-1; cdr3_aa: CSVEDYGDGTGAADTQYF; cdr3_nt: TGCAGCGTTGAAGATTACGGTGACGGGACAGGCGCCGCAGATACGCAGTATTTT
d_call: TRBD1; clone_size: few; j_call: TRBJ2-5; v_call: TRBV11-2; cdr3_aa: CASSSQGKETQYF; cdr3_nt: TGTGCCAGCAGCTCACAGGGGAAAGAGACCCAGTACTTC
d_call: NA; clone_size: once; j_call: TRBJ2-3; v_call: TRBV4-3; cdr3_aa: CASSLGLSSTDTQYF; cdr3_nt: TGCGCCAGCAGCCTAGGACTATCTAGCACAGATACGCAGTATTTT
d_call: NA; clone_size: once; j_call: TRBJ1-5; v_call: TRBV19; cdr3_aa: CASSPGFGQPQHF; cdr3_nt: TGTGCCAGTAGTCCAGGGTTTGGGCAGCCCCAGCATTTT
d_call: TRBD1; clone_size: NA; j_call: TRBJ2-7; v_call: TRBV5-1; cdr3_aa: CASSLAPGQGRDEQYF; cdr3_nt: TGCGCCAGCAGCTTGGCCCCGGGACAGGGGAGAGACGAGCAGTACTTC
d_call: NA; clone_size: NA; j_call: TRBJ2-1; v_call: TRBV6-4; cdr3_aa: CASSESEGAWNEQFF; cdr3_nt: TGTGCCAGCAGTGAGTCGGAGGGGGCGTGGAATGAGCAGTTCTTC
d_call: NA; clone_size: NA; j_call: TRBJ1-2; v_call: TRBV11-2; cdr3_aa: CASSLYLGQHYGYTF; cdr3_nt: TGTGCCAGCAGCTTATACCTGGGGCAGCACTATGGCTACACCTTC
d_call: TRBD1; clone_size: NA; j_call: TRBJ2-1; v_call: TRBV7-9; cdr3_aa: CASSLLRTGSPYNEQFF; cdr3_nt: TGTGCCAGCAGCCTTCTAAGGACAGGGAGCCCCTACAATGAGCAGTTCTTC
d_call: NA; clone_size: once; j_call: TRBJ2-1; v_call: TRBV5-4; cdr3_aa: CASSIDGSSYNEQFF; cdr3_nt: TGTGCCAGCAGCATTGACGGGAGCTCCTACAATGAGCAGTTCTTC